Listed below are T cell receptor beta chains from one sample, sequenced in a study of blood T cell repertoires in COVID-19. TCRdb's table, derived via immunoSEQ multiplex PCR, lists solely in-frame clones and lacks some. The repertoire includes about 220,000 clones, 75% to 85% of them detected once, and 2.4% sits in the top ten. Sequencing input: peripheral blood. The source is a woman between 70 and 85 years old with COVID-19, enrolled during active disease. Both conserved end residues are trimmed from each CDR3.

v_gene | CDR3aa
TRBV3-1/TRBV3-2 | ASSQAGQGSDEQY
TRBV19 | ASSIIGQGNTEAF
TRBV12-5 | ASVKPLAGNTDTQY
TRBV5-1 | ASSEHSNTEAF
TRBV6-2/TRBV6-3 | ASSPPPWDRVDEQY
TRBV4-1 | ASSHDGTGKANYGYT
TRBV7-7 | ASRQVTGADNTEAF
TRBV3-1/TRBV3-2 | ASSQAIAGATEQF
TRBV27 | ASSLLAGGVFNEQF
TRBV19 | ASRSRGNTEAF
TRBV14 | ASSRQRDTQY
TRBV19 | ASTTSVGGRLYNEQF
TRBV11-3 | ASSPGLLNTEAF
TRBV6-2/TRBV6-3 | ASSHGLNYEQY
TRBV15 | ATSRQLGQGFGSSYNEQF
TRBV9 | ASSPSLTGGEYGYT
TRBV18 | ASSPGEGVWAQPQH
TRBV18 | ASSPLGQGFTEAF
TRBV6-1 | ASSAQRSGGGYT
TRBV19 | ASSMYPSSGNEQF
TRBV24-1 | ATSDFQGTYNEQF
TRBV6-5 | ASWDPGSIEAF
TRBV30 | AGRQDQGLTEAF
TRBV5-4 | ASSLGKRRSADTQY
TRBV19 | ASSAQGNSPLH
TRBV27 | ASSRQGAQNTEAF
TRBV19 | ASSIPHGPGEQY
TRBV7-2 | ASSTGGQETQY
TRBV27 | ASSLLQGREQPQH
TRBV12-5 | ASDLASGRAGNTIY
TRBV7-8 | ASSLARWYEQY
TRBV6-1 | ASSEGTGDENTIY
TRBV6-2/TRBV6-3 | ASSYSSQGLTSRDEQF
TRBV7-2 | ASSLDLGAIQY
TRBV28 | ASSISDRGLQFNYGYT
TRBV6-5 | ASTLQGSTEAF
TRBV5-4 | ASSLDGGSYNEQF
TRBV19 | ATRDRGRSSNEKLF
TRBV11-3 | ASSRRAGTGSTEAF